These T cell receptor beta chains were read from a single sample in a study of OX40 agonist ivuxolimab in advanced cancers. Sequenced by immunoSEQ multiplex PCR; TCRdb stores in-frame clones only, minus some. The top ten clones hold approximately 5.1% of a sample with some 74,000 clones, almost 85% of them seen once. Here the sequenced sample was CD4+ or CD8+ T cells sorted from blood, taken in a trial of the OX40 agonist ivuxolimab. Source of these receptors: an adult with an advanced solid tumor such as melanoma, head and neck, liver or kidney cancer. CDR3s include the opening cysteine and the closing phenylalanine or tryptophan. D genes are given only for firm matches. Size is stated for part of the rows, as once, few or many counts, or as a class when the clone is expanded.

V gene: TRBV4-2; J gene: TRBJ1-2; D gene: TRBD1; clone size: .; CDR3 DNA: TGTGCCAGCAGCCAAGAACACAGGGGGAACTATGGCTACACCTTC; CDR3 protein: CASSQEHRGNYGYTF
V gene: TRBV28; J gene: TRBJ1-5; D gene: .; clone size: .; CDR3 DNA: TGTGCCAGCAGTTTATGGGGCAGGGTGAGCAATCAGCCCCAGCATTTT; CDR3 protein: CASSLWGRVSNQPQHF
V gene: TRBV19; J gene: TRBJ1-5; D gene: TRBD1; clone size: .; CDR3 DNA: TGTGCCAGTAGGCAAGCCTTAGGACAGGGGGCTAGCAATCAGCCCCAGCATTTT; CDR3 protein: CASRQALGQGASNQPQHF
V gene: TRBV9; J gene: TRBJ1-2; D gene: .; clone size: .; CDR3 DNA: TGTGCCAGCAGCGTAGATGCTGGCTACACCTTC; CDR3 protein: CASSVDAGYTF
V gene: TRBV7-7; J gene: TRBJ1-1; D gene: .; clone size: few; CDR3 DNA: TGTGCCAGCAGCCCCCTATCTGGGGTGGACACTGAAGCTTTCTTT; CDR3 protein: CASSPLSGVDTEAFF
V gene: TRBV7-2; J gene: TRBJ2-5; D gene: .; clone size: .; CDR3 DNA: TGTGCCAGCAGCTTGAATAAGGGTTCGCAAGAGACCCAGTACTTC; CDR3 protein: CASSLNKGSQETQYF
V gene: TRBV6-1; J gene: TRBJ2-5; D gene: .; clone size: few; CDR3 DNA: TGTGCCAGCAGTGAAGATCGGGCTCAAGAGACCCAGTACTTC; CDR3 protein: CASSEDRAQETQYF
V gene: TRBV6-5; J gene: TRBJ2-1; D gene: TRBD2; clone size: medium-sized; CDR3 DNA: TGTGCCAGCAGTATCGGGCGGGGGAATGAGCAGTTCTTC; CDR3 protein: CASSIGRGNEQFF
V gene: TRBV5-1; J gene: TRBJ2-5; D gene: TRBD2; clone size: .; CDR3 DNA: TGCGCCAGCAGCACCCTGGAACGGGAGGGAGAGACCCAGTACTTC; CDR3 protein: CASSTLEREGETQYF
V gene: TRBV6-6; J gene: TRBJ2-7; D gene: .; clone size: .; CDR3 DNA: TGTGCCAGCAGCCCACAGGTCTCCTACGAGCAGTACTTC; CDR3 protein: CASSPQVSYEQYF
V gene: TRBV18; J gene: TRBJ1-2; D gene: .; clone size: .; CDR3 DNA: TGTGCCAGCTCACCACCGAATCCAGGGGAGTTCGTGGGCTACACCTTC; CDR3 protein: CASSPPNPGEFVGYTF
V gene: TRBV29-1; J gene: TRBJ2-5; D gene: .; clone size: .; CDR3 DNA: TGCAGCGTTGAAAGGTCCGAGAGAAAGACCCAGTACTTC; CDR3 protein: CSVERSERKTQYF
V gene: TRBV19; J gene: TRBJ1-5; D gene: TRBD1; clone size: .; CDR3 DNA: TGTGCCAGCAACCGGGACAGCATGAATCAGCCCCAGCATTTT; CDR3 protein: CASNRDSMNQPQHF
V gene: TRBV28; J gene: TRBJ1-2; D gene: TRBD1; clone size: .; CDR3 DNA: TGTGCCAGCAGTTTCTCAGGCTCCGGGACAGGGGCTACCGGCCGCTATGGCTACACCTTC; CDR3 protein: CASSFSGSGTGATGRYGYTF
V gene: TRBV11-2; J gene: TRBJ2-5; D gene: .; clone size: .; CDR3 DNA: TGTGCCAGCAGCTTTACTGGGAATGATCAAGAGACCCAGTACTTC; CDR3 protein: CASSFTGNDQETQYF
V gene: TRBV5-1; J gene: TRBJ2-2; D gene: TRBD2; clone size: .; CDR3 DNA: TGCGCCAGCAGCCCGACTAGCGGGAGGGCGGTCGGGGAGCTGTTTTTT; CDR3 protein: CASSPTSGRAVGELFF